A selection of T cell receptor beta chains follows, all from one sample in a study of shared clonotypes between healthy human individuals. Produced via immunoSEQ multiplex PCR; TCRdb's table is partial and in-frame only. The sample has a few million clones, approximately 94% seen once; the top ten hold roughly 0.14%. Source material: naive CD4+ T cells sorted from blood. These receptors were taken from a man between 18 and 29 years old in good health. Each CDR3 is given without its conserved first and last residue.

v_gene	CDR3aa
TRBV6-1	ATQTGTNSYEQY
TRBV10-1	ASSETRGLSRGYT
TRBV29-1	SVGGSQYNEQF
TRBV5-1	ASGTSGDPYNEQF
TRBV15	ATQVGGREDIQY
TRBV6-6	ASREQGSVTQY
TRBV5-6	ASSLEPVNTEAF
TRBV5-1	ASSWDTTSYEQY
TRBV6-5	ASSYSSPLGYT
TRBV9	ASSYRQGWQETQY
TRBV7-9	ASSYGTENQPQH
TRBV5-4	ASSLGSGSADTQY
TRBV5-1	ASSLGDRDQETQY
TRBV7-2	ASSLGLAGPLEQY
TRBV30	AWSSGASNQPQH
TRBV6-5	ASSSSPGLSYEQY
TRBV10-1	ASSESGHRHEQY
TRBV11-2	ASTEPMTSAYEQY
TRBV11-2	ASRLKSGGDEQF
TRBV2	ASRKNGLSTDTQY
TRBV7-2	ASSKSTSGSLGGELF
TRBV2	ASSASGETQY
TRBV2	ASSAVGSGTEAF
TRBV2	ASNNRGNTEAF
TRBV27	ASSSGTGGFEQY
TRBV6-5	ASSRGQPDSPLH
TRBV2	AGGQTYEQY
TRBV30	AWRQGSWLTEAF
TRBV6-5	ASSYEGLAGNTIY
TRBV19	ASSNWRTYTEAF
TRBV29-1	SAEGNTDTQY
TRBV28	ASRTRDTLYEQY
TRBV28	ASMATGIYGYT
TRBV7-2	ASSLRAGGVTGELF
TRBV4-3	ASSQDTGGLGISGANVLT
TRBV12-1	ASSLGQGGNTIY
TRBV27	ASRLSPGAAVYEQY
TRBV5-1	ASSLVSGLGNTIY
TRBV6-1	ASSGGGSPETQY
TRBV6-1	ASSERGHQPQH
TRBV2	ASSGSSESTDEQF
TRBV2	ASSASGSVTEQF
TRBV21-1	ASSKARAPGNTIY
TRBV28	ASSFVGGTTDTQY
TRBV2	ASGALNTEAF
TRBV30	AWSVPLAPLH
TRBV20-1	SAETLGEQY
TRBV5-6	ASIPTGRSTDTQY
TRBV7-2	ASRHPSGNYNEQF